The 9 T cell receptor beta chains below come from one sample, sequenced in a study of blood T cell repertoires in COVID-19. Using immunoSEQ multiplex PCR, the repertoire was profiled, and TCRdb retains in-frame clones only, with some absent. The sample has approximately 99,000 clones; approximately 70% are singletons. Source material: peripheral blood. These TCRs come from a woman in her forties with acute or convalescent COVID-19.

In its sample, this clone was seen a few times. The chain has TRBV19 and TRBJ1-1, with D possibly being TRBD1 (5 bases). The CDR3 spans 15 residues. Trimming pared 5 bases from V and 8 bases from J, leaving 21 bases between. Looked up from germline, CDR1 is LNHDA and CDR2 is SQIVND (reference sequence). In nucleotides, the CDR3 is TGTGCCAGTAGTCCCGTGCAGGGTAAATTTAGGGAAGCTTTCTTT. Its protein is CASSPVQGKFREAFF.

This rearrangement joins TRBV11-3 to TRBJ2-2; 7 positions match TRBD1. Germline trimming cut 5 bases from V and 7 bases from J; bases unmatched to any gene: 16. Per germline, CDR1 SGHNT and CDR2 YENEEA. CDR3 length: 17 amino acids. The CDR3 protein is CASSKPQGPEGVGELFF. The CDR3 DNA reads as TGTGCCAGCAGCAAACCACAGGGGCCCGAGGGGGTCGGGGAGCTGTTTTTT.

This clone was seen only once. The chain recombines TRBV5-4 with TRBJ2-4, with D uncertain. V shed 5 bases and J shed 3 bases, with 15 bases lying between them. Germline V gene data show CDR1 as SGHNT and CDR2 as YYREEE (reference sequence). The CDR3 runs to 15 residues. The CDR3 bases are TGTGCCAGCAGTCACTGGGCTGCCAACAAAAACATTCAGTACTTC. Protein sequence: CASSHWAANKNIQYF.

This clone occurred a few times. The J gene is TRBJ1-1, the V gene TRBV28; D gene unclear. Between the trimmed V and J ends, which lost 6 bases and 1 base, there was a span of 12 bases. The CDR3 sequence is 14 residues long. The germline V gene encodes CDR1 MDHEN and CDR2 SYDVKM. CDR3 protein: CASRPGLRNTEAFF. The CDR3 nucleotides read TGTGCCAGCAGGCCGGGGTTGAGGAACACTGAAGCTTTCTTT.

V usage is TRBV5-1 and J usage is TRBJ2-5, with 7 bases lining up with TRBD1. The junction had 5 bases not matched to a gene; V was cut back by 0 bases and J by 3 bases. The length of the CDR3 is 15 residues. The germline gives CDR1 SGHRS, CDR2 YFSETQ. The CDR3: CASSLARQGKETQYF. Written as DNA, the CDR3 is TGCGCCAGCAGCTTGGCCCGACAGGGAAAAGAGACCCAGTACTTC.

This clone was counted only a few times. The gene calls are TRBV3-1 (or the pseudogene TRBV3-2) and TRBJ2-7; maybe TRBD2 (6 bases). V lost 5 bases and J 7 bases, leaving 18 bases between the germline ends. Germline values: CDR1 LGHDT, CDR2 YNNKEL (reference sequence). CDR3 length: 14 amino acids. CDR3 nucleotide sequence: TGTGCCAGCAGCGCGGGATTTCAAAGGGGAGAGCAGTACTTC. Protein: CASSAGFQRGEQYF.

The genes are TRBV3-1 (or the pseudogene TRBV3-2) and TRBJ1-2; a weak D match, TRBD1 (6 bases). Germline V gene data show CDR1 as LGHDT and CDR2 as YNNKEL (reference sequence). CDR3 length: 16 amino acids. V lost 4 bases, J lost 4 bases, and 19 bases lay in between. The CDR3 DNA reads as TGTGCCAGCAGCCCGTCCCGGACAGCTTTGTCCTATGGCTACACCTTC. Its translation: CASSPSRTALSYGYTF.

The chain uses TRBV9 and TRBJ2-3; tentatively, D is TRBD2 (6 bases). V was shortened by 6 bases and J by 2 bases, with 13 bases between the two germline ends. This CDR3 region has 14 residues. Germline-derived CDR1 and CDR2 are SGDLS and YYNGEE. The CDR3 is CASTPRRATDTQYF. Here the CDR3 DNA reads TGTGCCAGCACGCCCCGGAGGGCCACAGATACGCAGTATTTT.

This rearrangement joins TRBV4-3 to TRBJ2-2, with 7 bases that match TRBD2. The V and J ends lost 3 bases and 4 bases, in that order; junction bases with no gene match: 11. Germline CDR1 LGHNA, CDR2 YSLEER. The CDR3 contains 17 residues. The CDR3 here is CASSHDLERGGTGELFF. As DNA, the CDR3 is TGCGCCAGCAGCCATGATTTGGAGCGGGGCGGCACCGGGGAGCTGTTTTTT.